This TCR beta chain was retrieved from a study of control samples from healthy donors and cancer patients. Data came from immunoSEQ multiplex PCR; TCRdb stores just in-frame clones and leaves some out. This sample has about 410,000 clones; approximately 90% occur once, and the top ten carry around 6.5%. The sequencing sample was made of PBMCs. The sequence derives from a middle-aged man with head and neck cancer.

The CDR3, as DNA: TGTGCCAGTAGTGCCTCTTTCGGCAATCAGCCCCAGCATTTT. Translated: CASSASFGNQPQHF. This sequence joins TRBV19 and TRBJ1-5; D is unclear. Germline V gives CDR1 LNHDA, CDR2 SQIVND (reference sequence). The CDR3 runs 14 residues. The ends were cut back, 5 bases at V and 2 bases at J, with 10 bases in the middle.